Following are 7 T cell receptor beta chains from one sample sequenced in a study of T-cell memory formation after mild COVID-19. TCRdb analysed the 5' RACE reads with MiXCR anew, one entry per CDR3 protein. The top ten clones hold roughly an eighth of a sample with about 470,000 distinct CDR3 sequences, about 23% of them seen once. Sequencing was performed on PBMCs or a T cell subset sorted from them (not recorded which). These TCRs come from an adult woman who had mild COVID-19 (a few samples of this study predate the infection). Cell type and time point are not known.

This clonotype was counted only a few times. V usage is TRBV5-1 and J usage is TRBJ2-7, with 8 nucleotides matching TRBD1. The junction had 9 bases not matched to a gene; V was cut back by 4 bases and J by 3 bases. The germline V gene has CDR1 SGHRS and CDR2 YFSETQ. This CDR3 region has 15 residues. The CDR3 bases are TGCGCCAGCAGCCCTGGACCGGGACAGGACTACGAGCAGTACTTC. This sequence encodes CASSPGPGQDYEQYF.

The chain recombines TRBV2 with TRBJ1-3; the D is unclear. The CDR3 spans 15 residues. Germline values: CDR1 SNHLY, CDR2 FYNNEI. The V gene lost 4 bases and the J gene lost 3 bases, with 13 bases spanning the gap. CDR3 protein: CASSGTTTDGNTIYF. The CDR3 region has the DNA TGTGCCAGCAGTGGTACGACAACAGATGGAAACACCATATATTTT.

The sample holds a few counts of this clonotype. The chain couples TRBV12-3 or TRBV12-4 to TRBJ1-6; 7 bases are a match to TRBD1. The CDR3 is made up of 14 amino acids. The V gene end was trimmed by 6 bases and the J gene end by 7 bases; junction bases not matched to a gene: 6. This chain's CDR3 is CASRSGQTNSPLHF. CDR3 coding DNA: TGTGCCAGCAGGTCGGGACAGACGAATTCACCCCTCCACTTT.

The V and J genes are TRBV5-1 and TRBJ1-1; D gene ambiguous. The CDR3 length is 15 residues. V lost 1 base, J lost 3 bases, and 13 bases lay in between. Germline loops: CDR1 SGHRS, CDR2 YFSETQ. CDR3: CASSLPNKGYTEAFF. The CDR3 DNA sequence: TGCGCCAGCAGCTTGCCAAACAAAGGGTACACTGAAGCTTTCTTT.

This rearrangement joins TRBV29-1 to TRBJ1-2; no definite D call. Germline CDR1 is SQVTM and CDR2 is ANQGSEA. The CDR3 totals 11 residues. V lost 5 bases, J lost 4 bases, and 8 bases lay in between. CDR3 loop: CSVYSSYGYTF. CDR3 in DNA: TGCAGCGTTTATTCTAGCTATGGCTACACCTTC.

This clonotype has a handful of counts. The V and J genes are TRBV12-3 or TRBV12-4 and TRBJ1-2; 7 bases are a match to TRBD1. With 2 bases clipped from V and 8 bases from J, the junction kept 2 bases outside the gene matches. The CDR3 totals 12 residues. The CDR3 coding sequence is TGTGCCAGCAGTTTATCGACAGGGGGCTACACCTTC. It translates to CASSLSTGGYTF.

V and J are TRBV20-1 and TRBJ2-7; 10 positions agree with TRBD2. The CDR3 spans 14 residues. V lost 4 bases to trimming and J lost 6 bases; unmatched junction nucleotides: 9. The germline V gene encodes CDR1 DFQATT and CDR2 SNEGSKA (reference sequence). CDR3 in amino acids: CSATTQREGSEQYF. The CDR3 coding sequence is TGCAGTGCTACTACTCAGCGGGAGGGTAGCGAGCAGTACTTC.